Detailed here is one TCR beta chain. Using immunoSEQ multiplex PCR, the repertoire was profiled, and TCRdb retains in-frame clones only, with some absent. The sample has fewer than 250,000 clones; roughly 80% are singletons. Germline loops: CDR1 LNHDA, CDR2 SQIVND (reference sequence). V was clipped by 5 bases and J by 11 bases, with 24 bases between them. CDR3 size: 15 residues. This sample stems from a study of blood T cell repertoires in COVID-19. The overall study: PBMCs, B-cell-depleted T cells, or T cells were the source of the cDNA or gDNA that made up the material.

The sequencing input was PBMCs or T cells enriched from blood (not recorded which). This clonotype was sampled from a woman aged 50 to 65 who had been exposed to COVID-19. This chain joins TRBV19 and TRBJ1-1; tentative D call: TRBD1 (5 bases). CDR3 sequence: CASSPYIGTSEWAFF. CDR3 DNA sequence: TGTGCCAGTAGTCCTTACATCGGGACTTCAGAGTGGGCTTTCTTT.